Shown below are 9 T cell receptor beta chains from a single sample sequenced in a study of identical twins (TCRdb year 2016). Receptor amplification or capture employed 5' RACE. Reads for this sample came from an Illumina HiSeq 2000. In-frame beta chains were kept once TCRdb had trimmed the public reads at Q25 with fastp and called clones with MiXCR. Identical CDR3 proteins give one entry, which carries the most common genes and DNA. This sample gives more than 400,000 distinct CDR3 sequences in total; roughly 15% of them show up just once. Around 0.4% of the sample rests with the top ten. The sample also formed part of further work on yellow fever vaccine responses in identical twins.

The specimen sequenced was CD4+ T cells sorted from blood. The receptors stem from a woman between 18 and 30 years old in good health.

The chain carries TRBV6-5 and TRBJ1-6, with TRBD1 identical over 10 bases. The CDR3 runs to 15 residues. Germline CDR1 and CDR2: MNHEY and SVGAGI. V shed 0 bases and J 12 bases; nucleotides not matched to a gene: 5. In nucleotides, the CDR3 is TGTGCCAGCAGTTACTCGGGACAGGGGTTATTACCCCTCCACTTT. Translated, it gives CASSYSGQGLLPLHF.

The chain joins TRBV12-3 or TRBV12-4 to TRBJ2-5; 10 bases map to TRBD1. V dropped 6 bases and J dropped 3; count of bases not matched to a gene: 13. This CDR3 contains 17 residues. The CDR3 nucleotides read TGTGCCAGCAGCCAGGGGGGGACAGGGGCCGTAAAAGAGACCCAGTACTTC. It encodes CASSQGGTGAVKETQYF.

This clonotype was recorded a few times. The rearrangement joins TRBV7-2 to TRBJ2-3; perhaps TRBD2 as D (6 bases). From germline, CDR1 is SGHTA and CDR2 FQGNSA. The CDR3 has 13 residues. V was pared by 6 bases and J by 6 bases, with 13 bases between. The CDR3 region has the DNA TGTGCCAGCAGTGGGACTTTTACGGATACGCAGTATTTT. This encodes CASSGTFTDTQYF.

The V and J genes are TRBV6-4 and TRBJ1-1, with D possibly being TRBD1 (5 bases). The CDR3 spans 12 residues. V was clipped by 9 bases and J by 3 bases, with 11 bases between them. Germline CDR1 is MRHNA and CDR2 is SNTAGT. CDR3 coding DNA: TGTGCCAGGACGTGGGGGGACACTGAAGCTTTCTTT. Translating gives CARTWGDTEAFF.

This chain links TRBV27 with TRBJ2-7; D gene ambiguous. V shed 6 bases and J shed 2 bases, with 17 bases lying between them. Germline-derived CDR1 and CDR2 are MNHEY and SMNVEV (reference sequence). CDR3 length: 15 amino acids. The CDR3 nucleotides read TGTGCCAGCAGCGGCTTGGCAGCCCAAACCTACGAGCAGTACTTC. Amino acids: CASSGLAAQTYEQYF.

This clonotype was seen repeatedly, ten times or more. The J gene is TRBJ1-5, the V gene TRBV12-3 or TRBV12-4; no firm D call. The CDR3 is 15 amino acids. V lost 3 bases to trimming and J lost 0 bases, with 9 bases between them. For the CDR3, the DNA is TGTGCCAGCAGTTTGCGGGCAGATAGCAATCAGCCCCAGCATTTT. Residues: CASSLRADSNQPQHF.

The chain couples TRBV7-6 to TRBJ2-3, with a tentative D call TRBD2 (5 bases). CDR1 and CDR2 from the germline V gene are SGHVS and FNYEAQ. This CDR3 region has 14 residues. V lost 0 bases and J lost 3, with 7 bases in between. The CDR3 region is CASSLARTTDTQYF. The CDR3 nucleotides are TGTGCCAGCAGCTTAGCACGGACTACAGATACGCAGTATTTT.

The chain couples TRBV5-1 to TRBJ2-5; tentative D call: TRBD2 (6 bases). Looked up from germline, CDR1 is SGHRS and CDR2 is YFSETQ. The CDR3 is made up of 15 amino acids. Trimming shortened V by 4 bases and J by 3 bases, and 16 bases separated the two germline ends. CDR3 nucleotides: TGCGCCAGCAGCGGGGGGAGCTCCTACAAAGAGACCCAGTACTTC. It yields the protein CASSGGSSYKETQYF.

This chain uses TRBV4-1 with TRBJ2-1; 11 nucleotides agree with TRBD1. Germline loops: CDR1 MGHRA, CDR2 YSYEKL. The CDR3 has 16 residues. V lost 3 bases and J lost 4; bases outside the gene matches: 5. CDR3 in DNA: TGCGCCAGCAGCCATTTGGGACAGGGGGTATACAATGAGCAGTTCTTC. Residues: CASSHLGQGVYNEQFF.